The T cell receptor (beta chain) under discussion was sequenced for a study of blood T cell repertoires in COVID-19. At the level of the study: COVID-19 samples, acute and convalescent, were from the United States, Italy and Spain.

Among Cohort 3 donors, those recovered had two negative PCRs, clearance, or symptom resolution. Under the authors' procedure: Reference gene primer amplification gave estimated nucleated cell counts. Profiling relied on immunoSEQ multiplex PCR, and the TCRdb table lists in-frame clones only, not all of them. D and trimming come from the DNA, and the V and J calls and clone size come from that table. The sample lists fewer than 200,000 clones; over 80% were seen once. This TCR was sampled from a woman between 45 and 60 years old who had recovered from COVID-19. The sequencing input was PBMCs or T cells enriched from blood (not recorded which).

This CDR3 is CASSRTGGTEAFF. The CDR3, as DNA: TGTGCCAGCAGTCGGACAGGGGGAACTGAAGCTTTCTTT. The chain is built from TRBV12-3 or TRBV12-4 and TRBJ1-1, with 10 bases identical to TRBD1. The V segment lost 5 bases and the J segment 5 bases; nucleotides outside the gene matches: 2. The CDR3 covers 13 residues.